This TCR beta chain appears in the sequencing data of a study of PD-1 blockade in classical Hodgkin lymphoma. Brentuximab vedotin exposure varied among the patients, all of whom had relapsed after autologous stem cell transplantation. Patients' outcomes at their best amounted to complete response, partial response or progressive disease. Germline V gene lookup returns CDR1 SGDLS and CDR2 YYNGEE. The CDR3 contains 15 residues. V shed 2 bases and J 6 bases; nucleotides not matched to a gene: 9. The study, taken as a whole, reports: Repertoire differences have undefined causes, possibly disease activity or prior therapy.

TCRdb's table, derived via immunoSEQ multiplex PCR, lists solely in-frame clones and lacks some. The profile shows around 99,000 clones, roughly 76% of them singletons. Comment on this clone: The target antigen is unknown.

This clonotype was sampled from a human donor with classical Hodgkin lymphoma. This material consisted of peripheral blood mononuclear cells (PBMCs), taken before the second cycle of nivolumab. J is TRBJ2-7 and V is TRBV9, with TRBD2 identical over 9 bases. The CDR3 sequence is CASSVGGGRAPEQYF. The CDR3 DNA reads TGTGCCAGCAGCGTGGGGGGCGGGAGGGCCCCCGAGCAGTACTTC.